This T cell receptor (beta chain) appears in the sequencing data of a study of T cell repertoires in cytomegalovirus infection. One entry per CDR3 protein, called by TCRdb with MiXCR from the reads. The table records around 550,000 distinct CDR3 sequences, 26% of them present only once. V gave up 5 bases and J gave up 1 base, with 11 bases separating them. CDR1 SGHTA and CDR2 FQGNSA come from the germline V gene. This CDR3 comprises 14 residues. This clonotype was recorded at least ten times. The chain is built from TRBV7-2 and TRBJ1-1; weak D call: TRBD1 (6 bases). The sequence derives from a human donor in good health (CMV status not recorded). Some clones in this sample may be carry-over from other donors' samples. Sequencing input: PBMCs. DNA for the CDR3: TGTGCCAGCAGCCCACAGGGCCGGAACACTGAAGCTTTCTTT. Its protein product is CASSPQGRNTEAFF.